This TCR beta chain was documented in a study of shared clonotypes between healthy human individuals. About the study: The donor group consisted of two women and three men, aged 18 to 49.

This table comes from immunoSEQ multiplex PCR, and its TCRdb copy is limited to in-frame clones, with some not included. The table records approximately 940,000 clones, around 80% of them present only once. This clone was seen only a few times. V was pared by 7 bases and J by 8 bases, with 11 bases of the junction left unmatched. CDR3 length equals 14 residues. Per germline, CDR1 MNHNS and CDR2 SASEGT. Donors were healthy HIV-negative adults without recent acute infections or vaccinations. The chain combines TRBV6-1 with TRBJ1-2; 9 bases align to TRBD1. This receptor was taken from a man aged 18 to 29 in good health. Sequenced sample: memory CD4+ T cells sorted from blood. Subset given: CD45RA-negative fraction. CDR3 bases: TGTGCCAGCACCTTGACAGGGGGTTTACGGGGCTACACCTTC. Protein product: CASTLTGGLRGYTF.